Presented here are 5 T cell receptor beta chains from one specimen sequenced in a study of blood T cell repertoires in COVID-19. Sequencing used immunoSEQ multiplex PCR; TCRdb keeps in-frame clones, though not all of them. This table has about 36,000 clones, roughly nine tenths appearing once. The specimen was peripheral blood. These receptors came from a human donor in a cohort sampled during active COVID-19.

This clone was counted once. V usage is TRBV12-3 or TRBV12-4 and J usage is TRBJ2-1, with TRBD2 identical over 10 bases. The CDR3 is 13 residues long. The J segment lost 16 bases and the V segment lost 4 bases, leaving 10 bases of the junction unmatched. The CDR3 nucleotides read TGTGCCAGCAGTTCCGCTAGCGGGGGAGGGTACTTCTTC. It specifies CASSSASGGGYFF.

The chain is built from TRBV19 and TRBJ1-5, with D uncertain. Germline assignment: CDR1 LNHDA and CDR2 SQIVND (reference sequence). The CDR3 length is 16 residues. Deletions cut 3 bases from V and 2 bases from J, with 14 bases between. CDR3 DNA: TGTGCCAGTAGTATTCTGAGCTCGATCGGCAATCAGCCCCAGCATTTT. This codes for CASSILSSIGNQPQHF.

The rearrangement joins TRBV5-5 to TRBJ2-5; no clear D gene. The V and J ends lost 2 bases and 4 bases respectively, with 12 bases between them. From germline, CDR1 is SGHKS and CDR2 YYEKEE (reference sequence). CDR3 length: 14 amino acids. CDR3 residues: CASSLVSRVETQYF. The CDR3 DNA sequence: TGTGCCAGCAGCTTAGTCTCCCGGGTAGAGACCCAGTACTTC.

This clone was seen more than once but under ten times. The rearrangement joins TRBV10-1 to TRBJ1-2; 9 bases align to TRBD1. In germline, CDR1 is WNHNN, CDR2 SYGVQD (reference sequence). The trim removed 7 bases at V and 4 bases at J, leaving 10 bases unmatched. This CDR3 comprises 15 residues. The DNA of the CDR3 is TGCGCCAGCAATGATCCGGGACAGGGAAGCTATGGCTACACCTTC. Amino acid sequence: CASNDPGQGSYGYTF.

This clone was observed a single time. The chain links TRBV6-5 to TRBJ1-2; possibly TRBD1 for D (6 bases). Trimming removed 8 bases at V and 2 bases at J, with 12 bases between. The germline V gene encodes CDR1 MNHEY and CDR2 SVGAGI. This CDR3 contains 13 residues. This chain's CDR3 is CASGAGTNYGYTF. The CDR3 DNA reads TGTGCCAGCGGGGCAGGGACAAACTATGGCTACACCTTC.